Detailed here is one T cell receptor beta chain. Its antigen is not known. The protocol was immunoSEQ multiplex PCR, while the TCRdb copy is restricted to in-frame clones and leaves out a portion. Found here are around 70,000 clones, 88% of them singletons; the top ten hold roughly 8.3%. These data originate in a study of T cell responses to AZD1222 COVID-19 vaccine. Study outcomes and limitations: Donor demographics were predominantly white British with a female majority; clonal diversity may be underestimated. No repertoire was sampled before or during the peak T cell response, only after it. The number of AZD1222 recipients seropositive at baseline was only 5 to 7. A rise in Spike-specific TCR breadth and depth followed two AZD1222 doses.

CDR1 is SGHNT and CDR2 is YYREEE in the germline V gene (reference sequence). The ends lost 3 bases at V and 1 base at J; junction bases unmatched: 3. The CDR3 length is 15 residues. The sequence derives from an adult in good health. This chain uses TRBV5-4 with TRBJ2-7; 11 bases are a match to TRBD2. The material was peripheral blood, obtained on day 0 of AZD1222 vaccination. As DNA, the CDR3 is TGTGCCAGCAGCTGGAGGACTAGCGGGTCCTACGAGCAGTACTTC. The encoded protein is CASSWRTSGSYEQYF. The full variable domain, its missing parts supplied by reference TRBV5-4 and TRBJ2-7, is ETGVTQSPTHLIKTRGQQVTLRCSSQSGHNTVSWYQQALGQGPQFIFQYYREEENGRGNFPPRFSGLQFPNYSSELNVNALELDDSALYLCASSWRTSGSYEQYFGPGTRLTVT.